This T cell receptor (beta chain) emerged from a study of blood T cells in healthy people across ages. A second PCR of 7 to 11 cycles used a sample-barcoded 5' primer and a J-beta primer mix. In TCRdb, the 5' RACE reads were re-called with MiXCR into one record per CDR3 protein. The top ten clones hold under 25% of a sample with 1.8 million or so distinct CDR3 sequences, about 39% of them seen once. CDR3 length: 14 residues. Per the germline V gene, CDR1 is SGHRS and CDR2 is YFSETQ. Trimming took off 4 bases at V and 5 bases at J, with 15 bases between the two ends. PBMCs numbering at least 7 million were isolated per sample.

This clonotype was obtained from a human donor in good health. Source material: blood. The chain has TRBV5-1 and TRBJ1-1, with no clear D. The CDR3 DNA is TGCGCCAGCAGCCCCCAGTCCTTGATGACTGAAGCTTTCTTT. Translation: CASSPQSLMTEAFF.